One sample yielded the 14 T cell receptor beta chains listed below, sequenced in a study of T cells expressing NK-cell markers. TCRdb reprocessed the 5' RACE reads, keeping one entry per CDR3 protein, no DNA. Recorded for this sample: 500,000 to 700,000 distinct CDR3 sequences. Sequencing used blood T cells: a sorted CD56 or NKG2C T cell subset, CD4+ or CD8+ T cells, or bulk PBMC T cells (not recorded which). These receptors were collected from a man between 18 and 35 years old in good health.

The CDR3 loop reads CSARNPRVNTDTQYF. The rearrangement joins TRBV20-1 to TRBJ2-3. Germline V CDR1 and CDR2: DFQATT, SNEGSKA (reference sequence). The CDR3 spans 15 residues.

The V gene is TRBV5-1, the J gene TRBJ1-2. The CDR3 has 13 residues. Germline V gives CDR1 SGHRS, CDR2 YFSETQ. CDR3 region: CASRPDGNYGYTF. Full variable domain (remainder filled in from reference TRBV5-1 and TRBJ1-2): KAGVTQTPRYLIKTRGQQVTLSCSPISGHRSVSWYQQTPGQGLQFLFEYFSETQRNKGNFPGRFSGRQFSNSRSEMNVSTLELGDSALYLCASRPDGNYGYTFGSGTRLTVV.

This chain links TRBV7-2 with TRBJ2-1; the TCRdb D gene call, TRBD2, has no DNA to confirm it. CDR3 length: 15 residues. Germline values: CDR1 SGHTA, CDR2 FQGNSA. The CDR3 spells CASSLVGTILYEQFF.

This chain links TRBV6-4 with TRBJ1-2; lacking DNA, the TRBD1 call made by TCRdb goes unchecked. Germline CDR1 and CDR2: MRHNA and SNTAGT. The CDR3 consists of 13 residues. The CDR3 loop is CASSEIRQDGYTF.

The J gene is TRBJ2-3, the V gene TRBV4-2. The CDR3 consists of 15 residues. Germline V CDR1 and CDR2: LGHNA, YNFKEQ. The CDR3 region is CASSQGPQSTDTQYF.

The CDR3 region is CASSLAGQSEQYF. V gene TRBV27 combines with J gene TRBJ2-7; TCRdb outputs TRBD1, but without DNA this stays unchecked. The CDR3 length is 13 residues. The germline CDR1 and CDR2 sequences are MNHEY and SMNVEV (reference sequence).

The rearrangement links TRBV7-2 to TRBJ2-5. The CDR3 spans 13 residues. Per the germline V gene, CDR1 is SGHTA and CDR2 is FQGNSA. The CDR3 region is CASSRDTTETQYF.

The genes are TRBV11-3 and TRBJ2-1. The CDR3 covers 14 residues. Germline CDR1 is SGHNT and CDR2 is YENEEA. The CDR3 sequence is CASSRSNGKDEQFF.

The rearrangement joins TRBV7-2 to TRBJ2-1; TCRdb selects TRBD2, and the lack of DNA leaves this call unchecked. The CDR3 runs 15 residues. Germline V gene data show CDR1 as SGHTA and CDR2 as FQGNSA. CDR3 protein: CASRPSSAKTDEQFF.

This chain joins TRBV10-3 and TRBJ1-3. CDR3 length: 14 amino acids. Germline CDR1 reads ENHRY; CDR2 reads SYGVKD. The CDR3 protein is CAIGQRTTGNTIYF.

The chain employs TRBV6-5 and TRBJ2-6; checking the TCRdb D call of TRBD1 is not possible without DNA. The germline V gene has CDR1 MNHEY and CDR2 SVGAGI. CDR3 length: 16 residues. CDR3: CASSYSQGMGANVLTF.

The chain is built from TRBV6-2 or TRBV6-3 and TRBJ2-1. Germline values: CDR1 MNHEY, CDR2 SVGEGT. The CDR3 runs 17 residues. CDR3 residues: CASSYSTNQRGDDEQFF.

The chain carries TRBV6-6 and TRBJ2-7; absent DNA, TCRdb's TRBD1 call cannot be checked. CDR1 and CDR2 from the germline V gene are MNHNY and SVGAGI (reference sequence). This CDR3 contains 13 residues. The CDR3: CAAAGGQGYEQYF.

This chain uses TRBV6-1 with TRBJ2-2; checking the TCRdb D call of TRBD2 is not possible without DNA. The CDR3 runs to 17 residues. CDR1 and CDR2 from the germline V gene are MNHNS and SASEGT. The CDR3 is CASSPRTSGRHTGELFF.